The rows below give T cell receptor beta chains drawn from one sample of a study of response to subunit inactivated influenza vaccine. TCRdb re-called the RT-PCR reads with MiXCR, one entry per CDR3 protein. Of hundreds of thousands of distinct CDR3 sequences listed, about an eighth are singletons. The specimen comprised PBMCs from blood, sampled on the day of vaccination. These TCRs come from a man between 45 and 60 years old who received an inactivated influenza vaccine. CDR3s include the opening cysteine and the closing phenylalanine or tryptophan. The D gene is left open where the match is weak. For some rows the clone size is stated as once, few or many, or as a class when expanded; others skip it.

cdr3_length,j_call,d_call,clone_size,v_call,cdr3_aa,cdr3_nt
13,TRBJ2-2,NA,NA,TRBV5-6,CASSRGPPGELFF,TGTGCCAGCAGCCGGGGACCGCCAGGGGAGCTGTTTTTT
16,TRBJ2-1,NA,few,TRBV24-1,CATSDPQGTPYNEQFF,TGTGCCACCAGTGATCCCCAGGGGACCCCCTACAATGAGCAGTTCTTC
17,TRBJ2-7,NA,many,TRBV28,CASSLLGTYRETYEQYF,TGTGCCAGCAGTTTGTTGGGGACGTACAGGGAAACCTACGAGCAGTACTTC
15,TRBJ2-3,NA,many,TRBV10-1,CASSERTASTDTQYF,TGCGCCAGCAGTGAGAGGACAGCTAGCACAGATACGCAGTATTTT
14,TRBJ2-7,TRBD1,many,TRBV28,CASRRDRGSYEQYF,TGTGCCAGCAGGCGCGACAGGGGATCCTACGAGCAGTACTTC
11,TRBJ2-1,NA,NA,TRBV29-1,CSVTRGYEQFF,TGCAGCGTAACACGGGGCTATGAGCAGTTCTTC
17,TRBJ2-5,TRBD2,few,TRBV28,CASSPPMRAGGPGTQYF,TGTGCCAGCAGTCCCCCCATGAGGGCGGGGGGCCCTGGGACCCAGTACTTC
14,TRBJ2-1,TRBD2,NA,TRBV20-1,CSVSGGRALNEQFF,TGCAGTGTTTCCGGGGGGAGGGCCTTAAATGAGCAGTTCTTC
16,TRBJ2-3,TRBD2,few,TRBV18,CASSPGVSGGPDTQYF,TGTGCCAGCTCACCCGGGGTGTCGGGGGGGCCAGATACGCAGTATTTT
16,TRBJ2-1,TRBD2,few,TRBV7-2,CASSLDAGGLYNEQFF,TGTGCCAGCAGCTTAGACGCGGGGGGCCTTTACAATGAGCAGTTCTTC
14,TRBJ2-7,TRBD2,NA,TRBV20-1,CSALTLAGGYEQYF,TGCAGTGCCCTCACACTAGCGGGAGGCTACGAGCAGTACTTC
16,TRBJ2-3,TRBD2,NA,TRBV15,CATSRGGLADTDTQYF,TGTGCCACCAGCAGAGGCGGACTAGCGGACACAGATACGCAGTATTTT
13,TRBJ1-1,NA,many,TRBV4-3,CASSQSRVTEAFF,TGCGCCAGCAGCCAAAGTAGGGTCACTGAAGCTTTCTTT
17,TRBJ2-3,NA,NA,TRBV3-1,CASSQDTSGGEKDTQYF,TGTGCCAGCAGCCAAGATACGTCCGGAGGGGAGAAAGATACGCAGTATTTT
14,TRBJ2-3,NA,NA,TRBV2,CASSVLFSTDTQYF,TGTGCCAGCAGTGTCCTGTTCAGCACAGATACGCAGTATTTT
12,TRBJ1-1,NA,few,TRBV12-3/TRBV12-4,CASSLIAGEAFF,TGTGCCAGCAGTTTAATCGCTGGAGAAGCTTTCTTT
16,TRBJ1-1,TRBD1,NA,TRBV10-2,CASSPGQEKVNTEAFF,TGCGCCAGCAGTCCCGGACAGGAAAAAGTGAACACTGAAGCTTTCTTT
13,TRBJ2-7,NA,NA,TRBV3-1,CASSQESLSEQYF,TGTGCCAGCAGCCAAGAATCACTGAGCGAGCAGTACTTC
14,TRBJ2-5,NA,NA,TRBV7-7,CASSSGAREETQYF,TGTGCTAGCAGCTCAGGGGCTCGGGAGGAGACCCAGTACTTC
16,TRBJ2-3,TRBD1,NA,TRBV7-2,CASSLIQGAFTDTQYF,TGTGCCAGCAGCCTAATACAGGGGGCTTTCACAGATACGCAGTATTTT
13,TRBJ1-5,NA,many,TRBV7-9,CASSQDGYQPQHF,TGTGCCAGCAGCCAAGACGGATATCAGCCCCAGCATTTT
18,TRBJ2-3,TRBD2,NA,TRBV14,CASSRGGLAGRGTDTQYF,TGTGCCAGCAGTCGAGGAGGACTAGCGGGCAGGGGCACAGATACGCAGTATTTT
17,TRBJ1-6,TRBD1,few,TRBV25-1,CASSGHRTGGNNSPLHF,TGTGCCAGCAGTGGCCACCGGACAGGGGGTAATAATTCACCCCTCCACTTT
16,TRBJ2-7,TRBD2,few,TRBV19,CASSIDGLAETYEQYF,TGTGCCAGTAGTATAGATGGGCTAGCGGAGACCTACGAGCAGTACTTC
11,TRBJ1-1,TRBD1,NA,TRBV29-1,CSVPDRGEAFF,TGCAGCGTTCCGGACAGGGGTGAAGCTTTCTTT
13,TRBJ2-5,NA,many,TRBV28,CASRRGSQETQYF,TGTGCCAGCAGGCGCGGGTCCCAAGAGACCCAGTACTTC
18,TRBJ1-5,NA,few,TRBV29-1,CSVVIFGAENYSNQPQHF,TGCAGCGTTGTCATCTTCGGGGCGGAAAATTATAGCAATCAGCCCCAGCATTTT
13,TRBJ2-7,NA,NA,TRBV6-6,CASAPGRTVEQYF,TGTGCCAGCGCCCCCGGCAGGACCGTCGAGCAGTACTTC
16,TRBJ2-3,TRBD2,NA,TRBV5-1,CASSLATSGATDTQYF,TGCGCCAGCAGCTTGGCCACTAGCGGGGCCACAGATACGCAGTATTTT
12,TRBJ2-7,NA,few,TRBV11-1,CASSLQAFEQYF,TGTGCCAGCAGCTTGCAAGCGTTCGAGCAGTACTTC
15,TRBJ2-7,NA,NA,TRBV9,CASSAQAGLPYEQYF,TGTGCCAGCAGCGCTCAGGCGGGACTCCCCTACGAGCAGTACTTC
16,TRBJ2-3,TRBD1,NA,TRBV20-1,CSARSAGQGFTDTQYF,TGCAGTGCTAGGAGTGCGGGACAGGGATTCACAGATACGCAGTATTTT
19,TRBJ2-1,TRBD2,many,TRBV5-1,CASSLTSGSRGGSYNEQFF,TGCGCCAGCAGCTTGACTAGCGGGAGTAGGGGAGGCTCCTACAATGAGCAGTTCTTC
15,TRBJ2-7,NA,few,TRBV18,CASSPPHGRGREQYF,TGTGCCAGCTCACCTCCCCACGGGAGAGGGCGCGAGCAGTACTTC
13,TRBJ2-7,NA,many,TRBV20-1,CSVRGTLANEQYF,TGCAGTGTCAGAGGGACTCTTGCCAACGAGCAGTACTTC